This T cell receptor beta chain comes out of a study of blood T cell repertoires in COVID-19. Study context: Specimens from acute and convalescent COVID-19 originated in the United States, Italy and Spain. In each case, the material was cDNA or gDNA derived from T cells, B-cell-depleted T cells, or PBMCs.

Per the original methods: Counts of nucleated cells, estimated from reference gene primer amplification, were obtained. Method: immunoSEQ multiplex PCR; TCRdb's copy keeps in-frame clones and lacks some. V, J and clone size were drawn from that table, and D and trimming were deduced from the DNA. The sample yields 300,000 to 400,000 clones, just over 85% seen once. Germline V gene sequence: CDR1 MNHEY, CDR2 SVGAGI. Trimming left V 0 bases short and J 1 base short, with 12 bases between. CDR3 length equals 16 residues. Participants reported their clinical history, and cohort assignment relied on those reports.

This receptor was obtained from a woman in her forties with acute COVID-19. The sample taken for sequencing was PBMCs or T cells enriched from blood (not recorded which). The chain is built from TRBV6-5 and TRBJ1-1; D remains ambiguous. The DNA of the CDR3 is TGTGCCAGCAGTTACTCGATGGTTGGGAGGAACACTGAAGCTTTCTTT. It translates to CASSYSMVGRNTEAFF.